These T cell receptor beta chains were read from a single sample in a study of OX40 agonist ivuxolimab in advanced cancers. The method was immunoSEQ multiplex PCR; TCRdb's version includes in-frame clones alone and lacks a portion of them. The sample lists around 140,000 clones; over 75% were seen once. Sample: CD4+ or CD8+ T cells sorted from blood, taken in a trial of the OX40 agonist ivuxolimab. All receptors come from an adult with an advanced solid tumor such as melanoma, head and neck, liver or kidney cancer. Each CDR3 is given without its conserved first and last residue.

TRBV25-1	TRBJ1-2	ASSELVGGADGYT
TRBV14	TRBJ2-7	ASSQGTAGVYEQY
TRBV14	TRBJ2-7	ASSLRTSAGEQY
TRBV10-1	TRBJ1-1	ASRVDSNTEAF
TRBV25-1	TRBJ2-2	ASKRTGDTGELF
TRBV21-1	TRBJ2-6	ASSKAGSNPSGANVLT
TRBV6-1	TRBJ1-5	ASSEANRDRSRIYSNQPQH
TRBV28	TRBJ1-4	AETAGDNEKLF
TRBV15	TRBJ1-5	ATSDNPTRIQGASNQPQH
TRBV10-3	TRBJ2-7	AISEAGSGGSYEQY
TRBV5-1	TRBJ2-7	ASGLVGRTYEQY
TRBV28	TRBJ2-7	ASIHPSGLYEQY
TRBV5-1	TRBJ1-4	ASSWMTDEKLF
TRBV19	TRBJ2-1	ASSRRSSYNEQF
TRBV28	TRBJ2-7	ASGQRSYEQY
TRBV28	TRBJ1-5	ASSLYPWTVDNQPQH
TRBV5-1	TRBJ1-2	ASSLGAVQGVRGYT
TRBV4-2	TRBJ1-4	ASSQAPGQGGEKLF
TRBV11-3	TRBJ2-7	ASSFSSYEQY
TRBV7-3	TRBJ2-1	ASSLEGAGGWGNEQF
TRBV28	TRBJ1-4	ASSSPSNEKLF
TRBV7-3	TRBJ2-4	ASSADSGVKNIQY
TRBV5-1	TRBJ1-2	ASSLGDIGYT
TRBV19	TRBJ1-4	ASSLQGRFEKLF
TRBV5-6	TRBJ2-4	ASSFAGTSGKDIQY
TRBV6-1	TRBJ2-7	ASRENRGSYEQY
TRBV19	TRBJ1-1	ASKQLQNTEAF
TRBV7-2	TRBJ1-2	ASSSPGQGDYGYT
TRBV6-5	TRBJ2-7	ASSYSKGYGYEQY
TRBV2	TRBJ2-7	ASKPGTELYEQY
TRBV19	TRBJ2-3	ASSTNTGTGGGSTDTQY
TRBV27	TRBJ2-7	ASSLSGSLGGTVAYEQY
TRBV19	TRBJ2-7	ASSIGQNNYEQY
TRBV6-1	TRBJ2-5	ASSEGATRLETQY
TRBV4-3	TRBJ2-1	ASSNRAGEWNEQF
TRBV10-3	TRBJ2-7	AISESVGLTYEQY
TRBV28	TRBJ1-1	ASTQGVTEAF